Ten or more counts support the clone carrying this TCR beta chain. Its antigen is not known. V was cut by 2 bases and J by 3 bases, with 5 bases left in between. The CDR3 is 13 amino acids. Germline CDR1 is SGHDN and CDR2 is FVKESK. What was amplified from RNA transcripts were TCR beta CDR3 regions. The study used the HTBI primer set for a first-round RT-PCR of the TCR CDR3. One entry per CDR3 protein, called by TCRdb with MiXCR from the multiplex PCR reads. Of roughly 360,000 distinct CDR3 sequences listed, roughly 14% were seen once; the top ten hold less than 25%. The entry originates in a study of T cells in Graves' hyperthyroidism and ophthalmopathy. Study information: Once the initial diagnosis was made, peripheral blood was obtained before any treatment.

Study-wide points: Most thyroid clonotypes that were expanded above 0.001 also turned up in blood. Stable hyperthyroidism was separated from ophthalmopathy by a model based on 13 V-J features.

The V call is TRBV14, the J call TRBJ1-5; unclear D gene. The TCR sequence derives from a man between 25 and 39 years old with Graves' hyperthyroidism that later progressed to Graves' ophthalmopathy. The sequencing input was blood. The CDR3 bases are TGTGCCAGCAGCCAATGGGACAATCAGCCCCAGCATTTT. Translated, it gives CASSQWDNQPQHF.